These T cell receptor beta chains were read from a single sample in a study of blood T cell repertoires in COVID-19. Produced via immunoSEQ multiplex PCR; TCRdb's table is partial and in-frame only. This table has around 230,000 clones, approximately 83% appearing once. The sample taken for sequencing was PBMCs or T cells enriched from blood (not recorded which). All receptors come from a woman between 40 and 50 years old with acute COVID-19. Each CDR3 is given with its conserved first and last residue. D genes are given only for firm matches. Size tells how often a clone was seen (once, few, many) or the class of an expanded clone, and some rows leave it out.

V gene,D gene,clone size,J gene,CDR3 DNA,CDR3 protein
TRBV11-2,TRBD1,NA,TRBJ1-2,TGTGCCAGCAGCTTGGACTTGGACGGACAGGACTATGGCTACACCTTC,CASSLDLDGQDYGYTF
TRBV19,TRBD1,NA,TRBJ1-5,TGTGCCAGTAGTCCGACAGGGAAAGATCAGCCCCAGCATTTT,CASSPTGKDQPQHF
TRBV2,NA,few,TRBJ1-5,TGTGCCAGCAGTGAAGAGGGAGGGTGGGGGGCTCAGCCCCAGCATTTT,CASSEEGGWGAQPQHF
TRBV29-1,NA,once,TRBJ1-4,TGCAGCGTTGAATACAACGGGGGTGAAAAACTGTTTTTT,CSVEYNGGEKLFF
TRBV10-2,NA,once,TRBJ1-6,TGCGCCAGCAGTGAGATGGACAGTCGGAATTCACCCCTCCACTTT,CASSEMDSRNSPLHF
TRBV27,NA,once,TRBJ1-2,TGTGCCAGCAGTTTATCTAGGGGCCCCCTCTATGGCTACACCTTC,CASSLSRGPLYGYTF
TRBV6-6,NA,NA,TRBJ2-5,TGTGCCAGCAGTTACTTTGACAGATACCAAGAGACCCAGTACTTC,CASSYFDRYQETQYF
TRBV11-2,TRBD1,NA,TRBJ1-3,TGTGCCAGCAGCTTAGGCCTTGGAGGGGGCAGACTTACTGGAAACACCATATATTTT,CASSLGLGGGRLTGNTIYF
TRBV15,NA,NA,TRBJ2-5,TGTGCCACCAGCACCTCCGGGACACGACAAGAGACCCAGTACTTC,CATSTSGTRQETQYF
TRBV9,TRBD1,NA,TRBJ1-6,TGTGCCAGCAGCGGGACAGGCTCGGGGAATTCACCCCTCCACTTT,CASSGTGSGNSPLHF
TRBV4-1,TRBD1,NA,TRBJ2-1,TGCGCCAGCAGCCAAGAGAGGACAGGGTCCGATGAGCAGTTCTTC,CASSQERTGSDEQFF
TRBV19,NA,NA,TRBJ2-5,TGTGCCAGTAGTATCGAGACTAGTCCGGGGGAGACCCAGTACTTC,CASSIETSPGETQYF
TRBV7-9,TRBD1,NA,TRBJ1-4,TGTGCCAGCAGCTTAGCGTCCGGGACAGTCGGTGAAAAACTGTTTTTT,CASSLASGTVGEKLFF
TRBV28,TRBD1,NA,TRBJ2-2,TGTGCCAGCAGGACAGGGGGCGCATACGGGGAGCTGTTTTTT,CASRTGGAYGELFF
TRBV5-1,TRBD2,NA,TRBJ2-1,TGCGCCAGCAGCCACGGACTAGCGGACTCCTACAATGAGCAGTTCTTC,CASSHGLADSYNEQFF
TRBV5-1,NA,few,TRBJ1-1,TGCGCCAGCAGCTTGAACGCAGGGAACTTTGAAGCTTTCTTT,CASSLNAGNFEAFF
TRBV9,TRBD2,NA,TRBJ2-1,TGTGCCAGCAGGAGGAGTGCTGGGACTAGCGGGAGTAGGTACAATGAGCAGTTCTTC,CASRRSAGTSGSRYNEQFF
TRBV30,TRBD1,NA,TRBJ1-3,TGTGCCTGGAGCGGACAGGCGTTCTCTGGAAACACCATATATTTT,CAWSGQAFSGNTIYF
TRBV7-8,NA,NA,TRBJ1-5,TGTGCCAGCAGCCAAAGGGGGGGGGATCAGCCCCAGCATTTT,CASSQRGGDQPQHF
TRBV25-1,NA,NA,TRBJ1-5,TGTGCCAGCAGTGAATCCGGTGGGGCTCTAAATCAGCCCCAGCATTTT,CASSESGGALNQPQHF
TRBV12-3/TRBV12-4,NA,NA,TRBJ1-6,TGTGCCAGCAGTTTTCAAATTTCACCCCTCCACTTT,CASSFQISPLHF
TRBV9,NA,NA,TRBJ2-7,TGTGCCAGCAGCGTAGACGGGCTAGCGTTCTCCGAGCAGTACTTC,CASSVDGLAFSEQYF
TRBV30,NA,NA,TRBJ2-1,TGTGCCTGGACCCAGGGGTCGAACTACAATGAGCAGTTCTTC,CAWTQGSNYNEQFF
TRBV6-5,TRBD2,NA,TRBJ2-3,TGTGCCAGCAGTTACTCGGGACTAGGCACAGATACGCAGTATTTT,CASSYSGLGTDTQYF